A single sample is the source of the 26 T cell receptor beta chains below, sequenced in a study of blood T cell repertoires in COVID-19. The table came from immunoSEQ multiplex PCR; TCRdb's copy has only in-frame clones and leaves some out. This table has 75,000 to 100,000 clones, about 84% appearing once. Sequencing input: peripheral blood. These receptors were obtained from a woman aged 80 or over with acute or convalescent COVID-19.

CDR3 bases: TGTGCCAGCAGCACTGGGGGGCAAGAGACCCAGTACTTC. Translating it yields CASSTGGQETQYF. The chain carries TRBV5-6 and TRBJ2-5, with D perhaps TRBD2 (6 bases). V was clipped by 4 bases and J by 2 bases, with 9 bases between them. From germline, CDR1 is SGHDT and CDR2 YYEEEE. The CDR3 covers 13 residues. The complete variable domain, with remaining parts taken from reference TRBV5-6 and TRBJ2-5, reads DAGVTQSPTHLIKTRGQQVTLRCSPKSGHDTVSWYQQALGQGPQFIFQYYEEEERQRGNFPDRFSGHQFPNYSSELNVNALLLGDSALYLCASSTGGQETQYFGPGTRLLVL.

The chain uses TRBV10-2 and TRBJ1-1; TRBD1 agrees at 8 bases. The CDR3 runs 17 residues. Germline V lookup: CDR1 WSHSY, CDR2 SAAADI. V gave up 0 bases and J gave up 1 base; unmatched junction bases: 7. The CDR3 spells CASSESRTGRANTEAFF. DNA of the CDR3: TGCGCCAGCAGTGAGTCGAGGACAGGGCGGGCGAACACTGAAGCTTTCTTT.

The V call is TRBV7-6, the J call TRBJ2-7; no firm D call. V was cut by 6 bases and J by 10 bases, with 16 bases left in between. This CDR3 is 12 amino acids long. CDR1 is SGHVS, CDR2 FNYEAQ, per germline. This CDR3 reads CASSPDAAVQYF. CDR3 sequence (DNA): TGTGCCAGCAGTCCCGATGCGGCAGTACAGTACTTC.

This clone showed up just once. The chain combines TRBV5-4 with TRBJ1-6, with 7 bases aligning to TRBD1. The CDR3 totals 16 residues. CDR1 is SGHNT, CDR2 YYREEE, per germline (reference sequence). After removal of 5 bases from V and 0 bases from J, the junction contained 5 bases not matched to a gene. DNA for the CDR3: TGTGCCAGCAGATCGACAGGGAGCTCCTATAATTCACCCCTCCACTTT. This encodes CASRSTGSSYNSPLHF.

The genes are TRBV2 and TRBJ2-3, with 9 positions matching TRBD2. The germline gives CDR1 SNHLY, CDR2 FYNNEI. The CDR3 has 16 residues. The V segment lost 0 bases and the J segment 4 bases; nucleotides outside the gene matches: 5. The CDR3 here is CASSEARAGGSDTQYF. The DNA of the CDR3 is TGTGCCAGCAGTGAAGCGCGAGCGGGGGGATCAGATACGCAGTATTTT.

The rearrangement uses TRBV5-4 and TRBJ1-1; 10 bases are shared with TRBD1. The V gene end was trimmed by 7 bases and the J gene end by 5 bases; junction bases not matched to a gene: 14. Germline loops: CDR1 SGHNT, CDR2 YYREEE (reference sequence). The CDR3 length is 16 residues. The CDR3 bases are TGTGCCAGCCAAGACAGGGGGCGGGTTTTTGGAACTGAAGCTTTCTTT. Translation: CASQDRGRVFGTEAFF.

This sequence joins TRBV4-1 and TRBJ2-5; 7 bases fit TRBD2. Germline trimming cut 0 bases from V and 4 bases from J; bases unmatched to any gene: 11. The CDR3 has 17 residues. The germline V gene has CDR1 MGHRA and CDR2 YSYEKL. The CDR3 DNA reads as TGCGCCAGCAGCCAAGATCGGCCGGGGGGTATTCTAGAGACCCAGTACTTC. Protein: CASSQDRPGGILETQYF.

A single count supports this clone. CDR3: CASSNRGPDSNQPQHF. DNA for the CDR3: TGTGCCAGTAGTAACAGGGGCCCAGATAGCAATCAGCCCCAGCATTTT. The chain couples TRBV19 to TRBJ1-5; 7 positions agree with TRBD1. Losses at the gene ends were 4 bases for V and 0 bases for J; bases not matched to a gene: 6. Germline loops: CDR1 LNHDA, CDR2 SQIVND (reference sequence). The CDR3 sequence is 16 residues long.

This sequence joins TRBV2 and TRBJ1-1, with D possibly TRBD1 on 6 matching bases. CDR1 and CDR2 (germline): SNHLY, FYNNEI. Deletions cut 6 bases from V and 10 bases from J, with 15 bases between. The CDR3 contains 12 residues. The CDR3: CASRETATGAFF. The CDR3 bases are TGTGCCAGCAGGGAGACAGCGACAGGAGCTTTCTTT.

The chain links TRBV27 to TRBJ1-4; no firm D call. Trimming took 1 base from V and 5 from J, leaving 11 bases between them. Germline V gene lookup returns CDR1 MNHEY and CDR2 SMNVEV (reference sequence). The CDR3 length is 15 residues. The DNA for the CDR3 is TGTGCCAGCAGTTTATTCGGCGGGGTGAATGAAAAACTGTTTTTT. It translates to CASSLFGGVNEKLFF.

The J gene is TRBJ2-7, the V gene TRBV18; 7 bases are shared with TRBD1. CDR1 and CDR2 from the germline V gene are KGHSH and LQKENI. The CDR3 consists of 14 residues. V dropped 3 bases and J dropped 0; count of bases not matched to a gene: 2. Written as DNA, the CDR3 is TGTGCCAGCTCACCCGGACAGGCCTCCTACGAGCAGTACTTC. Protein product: CASSPGQASYEQYF. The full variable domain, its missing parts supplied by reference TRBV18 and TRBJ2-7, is NAGVMQNPRHLVRRRGQEARLRCSPMKGHSHVYWYRQLPEEGLKFMVYLQKENIIDESGMPKERFSAEFPKEGPSILRIQQVVRGDSAAYFCASSPGQASYEQYFGPGTRLTVT.

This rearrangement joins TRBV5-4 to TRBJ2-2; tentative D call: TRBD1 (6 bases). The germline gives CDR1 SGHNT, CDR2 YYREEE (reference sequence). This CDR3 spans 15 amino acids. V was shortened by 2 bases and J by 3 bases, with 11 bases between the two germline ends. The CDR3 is CASSLEGVDTGELFF. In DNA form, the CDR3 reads TGTGCCAGCAGCTTAGAGGGGGTCGACACCGGGGAGCTGTTTTTT.

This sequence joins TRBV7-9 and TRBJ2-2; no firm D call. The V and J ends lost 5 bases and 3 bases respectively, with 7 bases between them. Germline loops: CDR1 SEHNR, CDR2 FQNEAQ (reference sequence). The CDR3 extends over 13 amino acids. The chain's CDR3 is CASSETYTGELFF. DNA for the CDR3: TGTGCCAGCAGCGAGACATACACCGGGGAGCTGTTTTTT.

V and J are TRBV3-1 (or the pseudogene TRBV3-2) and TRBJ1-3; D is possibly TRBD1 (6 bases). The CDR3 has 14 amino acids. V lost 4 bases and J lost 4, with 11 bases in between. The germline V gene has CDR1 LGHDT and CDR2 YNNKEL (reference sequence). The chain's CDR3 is CASSPTGIGNTIYF. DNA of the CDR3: TGTGCCAGCAGCCCTACAGGGATCGGAAACACCATATATTTT.

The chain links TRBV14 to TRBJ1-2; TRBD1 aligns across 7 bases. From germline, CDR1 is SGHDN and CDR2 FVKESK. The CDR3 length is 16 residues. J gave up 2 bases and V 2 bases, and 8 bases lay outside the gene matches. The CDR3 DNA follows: TGTGCCAGCAGCCAATATTTCCGGGACAGAAACTATGGCTACACCTTC. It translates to CASSQYFRDRNYGYTF.

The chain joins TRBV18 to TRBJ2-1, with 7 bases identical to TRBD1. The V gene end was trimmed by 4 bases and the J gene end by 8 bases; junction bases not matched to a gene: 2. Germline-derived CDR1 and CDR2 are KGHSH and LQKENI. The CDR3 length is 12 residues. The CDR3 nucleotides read TGTGCCAGCTCACAAGGGGGCGATGAGCAGTTCTTC. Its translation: CASSQGGDEQFF. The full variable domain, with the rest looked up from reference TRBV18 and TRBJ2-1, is NAGVMQNPRHLVRRRGQEARLRCSPMKGHSHVYWYRQLPEEGLKFMVYLQKENIIDESGMPKERFSAEFPKEGPSILRIQQVVRGDSAAYFCASSQGGDEQFFGPGTRLTVL.

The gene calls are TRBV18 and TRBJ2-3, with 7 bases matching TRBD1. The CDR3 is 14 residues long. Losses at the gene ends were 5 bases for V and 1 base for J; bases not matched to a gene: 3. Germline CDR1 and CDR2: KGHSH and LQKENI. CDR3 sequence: CASSAGTGTDTQYF. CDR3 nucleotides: TGTGCCAGCTCAGCCGGGACAGGCACAGATACGCAGTATTTT.

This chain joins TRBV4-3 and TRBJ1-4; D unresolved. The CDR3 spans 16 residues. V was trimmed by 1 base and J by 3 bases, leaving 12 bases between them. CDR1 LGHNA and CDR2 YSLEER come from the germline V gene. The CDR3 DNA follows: TGCGCCAGCAGCCAAGGAAGTAGTCCGGCTAATGAAAAACTGTTTTTT. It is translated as CASSQGSSPANEKLFF.

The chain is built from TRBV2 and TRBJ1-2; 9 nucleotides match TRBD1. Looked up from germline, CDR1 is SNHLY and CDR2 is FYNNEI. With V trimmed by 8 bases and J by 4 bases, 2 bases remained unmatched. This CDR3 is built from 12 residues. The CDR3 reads CASSTGGYGYTF. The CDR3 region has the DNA TGTGCCAGCTCGACAGGGGGCTATGGCTACACCTTC.

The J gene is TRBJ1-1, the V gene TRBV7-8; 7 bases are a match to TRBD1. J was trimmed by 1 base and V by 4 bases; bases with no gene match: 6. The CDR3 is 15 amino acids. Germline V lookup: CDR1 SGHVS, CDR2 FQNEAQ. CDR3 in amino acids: CASSYTGQSNTEAFF. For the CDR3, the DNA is TGTGCCAGCAGCTATACGGGACAGTCGAACACTGAAGCTTTCTTT. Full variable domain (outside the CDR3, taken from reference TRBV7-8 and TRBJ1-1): GAGVSQSPRYKVAKRGQDVALRCDPISGHVSLFWYQQALGQGPEFLTYFQNEAQLDKSGLPSDRFFAERPEGSVSTLKIQRTQQEDSAVYLCASSYTGQSNTEAFFGQGTRLTVV.

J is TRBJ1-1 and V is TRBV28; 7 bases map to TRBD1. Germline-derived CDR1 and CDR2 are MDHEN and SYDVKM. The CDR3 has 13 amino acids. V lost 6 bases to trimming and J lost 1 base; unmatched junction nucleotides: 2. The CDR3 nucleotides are TGTGCCAGCAGGACAGGGACGAACACTGAAGCTTTCTTT. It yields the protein CASRTGTNTEAFF. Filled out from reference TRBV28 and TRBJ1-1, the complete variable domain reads DVKVTQSSRYLVKRTGEKVFLECVQDMDHENMFWYRQDPGLGLRLIYFSYDVKMKEKGDIPEGYSVSREKKERFSLILESASTNQTSMYLCASRTGTNTEAFFGQGTRLTVV.

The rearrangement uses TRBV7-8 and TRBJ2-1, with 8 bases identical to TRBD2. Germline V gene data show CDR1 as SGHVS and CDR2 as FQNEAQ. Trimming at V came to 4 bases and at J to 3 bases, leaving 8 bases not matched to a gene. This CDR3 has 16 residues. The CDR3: CASSSRGGADYNEQFF. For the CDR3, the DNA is TGTGCCAGCAGCTCCCGGGGGGGGGCGGACTACAATGAGCAGTTCTTC.

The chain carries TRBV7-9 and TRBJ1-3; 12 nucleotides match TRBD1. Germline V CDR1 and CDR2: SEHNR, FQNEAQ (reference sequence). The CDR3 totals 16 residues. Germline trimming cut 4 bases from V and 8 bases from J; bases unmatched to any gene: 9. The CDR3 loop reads CASSSGTGGAGDTIYF. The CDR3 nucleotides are TGTGCCAGCAGCTCCGGGACAGGGGGCGCGGGGGACACCATATATTTT.

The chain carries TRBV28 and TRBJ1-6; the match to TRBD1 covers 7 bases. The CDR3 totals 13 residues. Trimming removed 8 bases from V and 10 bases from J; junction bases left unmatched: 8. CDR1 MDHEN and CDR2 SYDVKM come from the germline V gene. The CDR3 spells CASLYDRVSPLHF. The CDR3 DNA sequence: TGTGCCAGCCTCTACGACAGGGTCTCACCCCTCCACTTT.

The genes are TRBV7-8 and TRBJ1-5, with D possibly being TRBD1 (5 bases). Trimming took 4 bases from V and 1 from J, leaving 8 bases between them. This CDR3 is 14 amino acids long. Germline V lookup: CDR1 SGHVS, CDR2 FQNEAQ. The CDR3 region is CASSSRGSNQPQHF. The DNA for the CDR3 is TGTGCCAGCAGCTCGCGGGGGAGCAATCAGCCCCAGCATTTT.

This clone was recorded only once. The CDR3 nucleotides are TGCAGCGTTGTCGCGGGTTCCTCCTACGAGCAGTACTTC. Amino acid sequence: CSVVAGSSYEQYF. This chain links TRBV29-1 with TRBJ2-7; a weak D match, TRBD2 (5 bases). V was cut by 4 bases and J by 0 bases, with 10 bases left in between. The CDR3 loop spans 13 amino acids. Per germline, CDR1 SQVTM and CDR2 ANQGSEA.